These T cell receptor beta chains were read from a single sample in a study of blood T cell repertoires in COVID-19. Clones were sequenced by immunoSEQ multiplex PCR, and TCRdb holds only the in-frame ones, with some missing. The sample lists 70,000 to 90,000 clones; approximately 82% were seen once. Sequenced sample: peripheral blood. The receptors derive from an elderly woman with acute or convalescent COVID-19. Each CDR3 is given with its conserved first and last residue. A D gene is named only where the DNA matches it firmly. Clone size appears in some rows only: once, few, many, or a class for an expanded clone.

CDR3 | DNA | D | V | size | J | length
CASSKGRGGLNTEAFF | TGTGCCAGTAGTAAGGGGCGCGGGGGCTTGAACACTGAAGCTTTCTTT | . | TRBV19 | . | TRBJ1-1 | 16
CASSHNEHGNTIYF | TGTGCCAGCAGCCACAACGAACATGGAAACACCATATATTTT | . | TRBV11-1 | . | TRBJ1-3 | 14
CASGAGAYNEQFF | TGTGCCAGCGGGGCGGGAGCCTACAATGAGCAGTTCTTC | TRBD2 | TRBV7-2 | . | TRBJ2-1 | 13
CASIKDRVDTEAFF | TGTGCCAGCATTAAAGACAGGGTCGACACTGAAGCTTTCTTT | TRBD1 | TRBV6-6 | . | TRBJ1-1 | 14
CASSQGSYTNQETQYF | TGCGCCAGCAGCCAGGGTTCATACACGAACCAAGAGACCCAGTACTTC | . | TRBV5-1 | . | TRBJ2-5 | 16
CASSFPGNNEQFF | TGTGCCAGCAGTTTCCCAGGGAACAATGAGCAGTTCTTC | . | TRBV27 | . | TRBJ2-1 | 13
CASSSWGQASTDTQYF | TGCGCCAGCAGCTCGTGGGGACAGGCTAGCACAGATACGCAGTATTTT | TRBD1 | TRBV5-1 | few | TRBJ2-3 | 16
CASSLVGQGTEAFF | TGTGCCAGCAGCTTGGTGGGTCAGGGCACTGAAGCTTTCTTT | . | TRBV5-4 | . | TRBJ1-1 | 14
CASSVQGVIGSPLHF | TGTGCCAGTAGTGTACAGGGGGTTATAGGTTCACCCCTCCACTTT | TRBD1 | TRBV19 | few | TRBJ1-6 | 15
CASQPPGNTGELFF | TGTGCCAGTCAACCCCCCGGGAACACCGGGGAGCTGTTTTTT | . | TRBV3-1/TRBV3-2 | . | TRBJ2-2 | 14